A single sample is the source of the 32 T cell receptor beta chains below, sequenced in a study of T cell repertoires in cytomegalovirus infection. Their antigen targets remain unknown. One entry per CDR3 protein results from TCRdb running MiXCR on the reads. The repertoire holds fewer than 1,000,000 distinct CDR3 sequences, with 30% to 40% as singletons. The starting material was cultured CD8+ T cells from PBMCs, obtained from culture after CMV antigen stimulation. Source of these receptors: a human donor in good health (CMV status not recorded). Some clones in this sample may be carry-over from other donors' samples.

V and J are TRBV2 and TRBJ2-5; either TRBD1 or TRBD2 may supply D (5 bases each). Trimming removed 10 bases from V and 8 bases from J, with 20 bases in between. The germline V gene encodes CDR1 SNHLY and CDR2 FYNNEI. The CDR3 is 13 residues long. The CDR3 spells CAIPSQGPVTQYF. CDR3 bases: TGTGCCATCCCTTCCCAGGGACCCGTAACCCAGTACTTC. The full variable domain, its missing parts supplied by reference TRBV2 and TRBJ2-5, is EPEVTQTPSHQVTQMGQEVILRCVPISNHLYFYWYRQILGQKVEFLVSFYNNEISEKSEIFDDQFSVERPDGSNFTLKIRSTKLEDSAMYFCAIPSQGPVTQYFGPGTRLLVL.

The DNA of the CDR3 is TGTGCCAGTAGTATAGTGCGGGACTTCGGATGGCGTGGCTACACCTTC. Translation gives CASSIVRDFGWRGYTF. V is TRBV19 and J is TRBJ1-2, with D possibly being TRBD1 (5 bases). The V and J ends lost 1 base and 7 bases respectively, with 19 bases between them. This CDR3 comprises 16 residues. Germline V gives CDR1 LNHDA, CDR2 SQIVND (reference sequence).

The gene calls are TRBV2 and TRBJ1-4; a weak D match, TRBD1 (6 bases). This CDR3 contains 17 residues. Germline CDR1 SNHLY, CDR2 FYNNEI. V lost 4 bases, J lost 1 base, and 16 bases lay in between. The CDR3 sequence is CASSGGTPEETNEKLFF. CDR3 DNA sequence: TGTGCCAGCAGTGGGGGGACACCTGAGGAAACTAATGAAAAACTGTTTTTT.

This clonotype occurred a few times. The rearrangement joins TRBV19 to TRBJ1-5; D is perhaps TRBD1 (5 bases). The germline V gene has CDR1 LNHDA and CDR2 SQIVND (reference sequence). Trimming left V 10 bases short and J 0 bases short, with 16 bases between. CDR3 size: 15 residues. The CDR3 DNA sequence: TGTGCCACAAATTCGGACGGACATAGCAATCAGCCCCAGCATTTT. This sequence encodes CATNSDGHSNQPQHF.

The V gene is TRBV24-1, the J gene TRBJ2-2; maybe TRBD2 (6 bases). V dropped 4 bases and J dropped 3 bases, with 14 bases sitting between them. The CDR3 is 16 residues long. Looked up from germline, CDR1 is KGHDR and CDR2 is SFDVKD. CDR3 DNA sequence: TGTGCCACCAGTGACTCCCCCTCGGGAGACACCGGGGAGCTGTTTTTT. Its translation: CATSDSPSGDTGELFF.

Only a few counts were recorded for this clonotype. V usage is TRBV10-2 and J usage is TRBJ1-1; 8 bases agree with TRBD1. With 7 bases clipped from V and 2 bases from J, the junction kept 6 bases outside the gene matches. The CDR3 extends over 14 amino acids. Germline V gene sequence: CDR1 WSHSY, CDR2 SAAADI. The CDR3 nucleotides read TGCGCCAGCATCCGGGACAGGTCAAACACTGAAGCTTTCTTT. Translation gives CASIRDRSNTEAFF.

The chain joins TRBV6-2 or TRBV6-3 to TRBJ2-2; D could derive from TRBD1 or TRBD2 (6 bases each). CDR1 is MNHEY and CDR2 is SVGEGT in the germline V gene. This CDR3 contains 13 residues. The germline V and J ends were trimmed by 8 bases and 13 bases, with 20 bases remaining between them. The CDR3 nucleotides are TGTGCCAGCCGGGGGACGGAAGGGGGATCGCTGTTTTTT. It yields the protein CASRGTEGGSLFF.

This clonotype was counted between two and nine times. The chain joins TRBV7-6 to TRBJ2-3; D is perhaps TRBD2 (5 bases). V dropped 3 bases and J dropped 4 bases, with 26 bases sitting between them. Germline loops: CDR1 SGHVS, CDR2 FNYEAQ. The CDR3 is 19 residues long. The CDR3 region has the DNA TGTGCCAGCAGCTTTAGAAGGTTGGAGGCTGGAAGATTCGCAGATACGCAGTATTTT. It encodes CASSFRRLEAGRFADTQYF. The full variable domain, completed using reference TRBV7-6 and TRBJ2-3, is GAGVSQSPRYKVTKRGQDVALRCDPISGHVSLYWYRQALGQGPEFLTYFNYEAQQDKSGLPNDRFSAERPEGSISTLTIQRTEQRDSAMYRCASSFRRLEAGRFADTQYFGPGTRLTVL.

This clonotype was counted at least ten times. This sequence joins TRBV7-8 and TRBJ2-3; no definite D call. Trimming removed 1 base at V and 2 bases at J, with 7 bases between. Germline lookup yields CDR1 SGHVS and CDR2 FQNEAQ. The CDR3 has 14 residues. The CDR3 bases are TGTGCCAGCAGCTTAGTTCTGAACACAGATACGCAGTATTTT. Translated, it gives CASSLVLNTDTQYF.

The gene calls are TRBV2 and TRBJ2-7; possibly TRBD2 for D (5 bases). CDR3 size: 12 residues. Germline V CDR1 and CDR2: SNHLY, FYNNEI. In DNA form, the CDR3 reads TGTGCAACCGGACTGTACTCCTACGAGCAGTACTTC. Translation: CATGLYSYEQYF.

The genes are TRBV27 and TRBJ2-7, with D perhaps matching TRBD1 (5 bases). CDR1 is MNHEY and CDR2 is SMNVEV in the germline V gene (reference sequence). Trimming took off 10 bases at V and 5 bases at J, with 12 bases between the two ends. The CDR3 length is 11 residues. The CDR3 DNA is TGTGCCACCACGGCAGGGAACGAGCAGTACGTC. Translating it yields CATTAGNEQYV.

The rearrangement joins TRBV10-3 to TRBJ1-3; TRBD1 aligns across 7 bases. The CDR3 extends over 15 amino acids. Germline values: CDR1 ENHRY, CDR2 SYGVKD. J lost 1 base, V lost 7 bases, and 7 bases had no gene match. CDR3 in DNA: TGTGCCATCAAAGACAGGGACACGTCTGGAAACACCATATATTTT. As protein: CAIKDRDTSGNTIYF.

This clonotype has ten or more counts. This CDR3 reads CASSQDTNGEKLFF. The CDR3 coding sequence is TGTGCCAGCAGCCAAGATACAAACGGCGAAAAACTGTTTTTT. This chain joins TRBV4-2 and TRBJ1-4; D not resolved. Trimming took off 0 bases at V and 8 bases at J, with 10 bases between the two ends. The germline V gene has CDR1 LGHNA and CDR2 YNFKEQ. The CDR3 contains 14 residues.

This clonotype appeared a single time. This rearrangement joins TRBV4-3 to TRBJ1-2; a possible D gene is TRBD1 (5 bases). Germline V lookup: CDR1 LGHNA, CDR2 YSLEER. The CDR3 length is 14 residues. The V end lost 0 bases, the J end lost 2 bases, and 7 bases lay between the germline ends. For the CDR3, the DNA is TGCGCCAGCAGCCAAGAGCACAGGAACTATGGCTACACCTTC. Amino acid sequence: CASSQEHRNYGYTF.

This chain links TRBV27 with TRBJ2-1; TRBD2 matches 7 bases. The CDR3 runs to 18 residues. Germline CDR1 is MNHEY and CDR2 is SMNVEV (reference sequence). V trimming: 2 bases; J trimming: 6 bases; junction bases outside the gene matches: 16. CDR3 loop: CASSLRSSGSGGSNEQFF. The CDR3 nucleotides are TGTGCCAGCAGTTTACGATCTAGCGGATCAGGAGGGTCCAATGAGCAGTTCTTC.

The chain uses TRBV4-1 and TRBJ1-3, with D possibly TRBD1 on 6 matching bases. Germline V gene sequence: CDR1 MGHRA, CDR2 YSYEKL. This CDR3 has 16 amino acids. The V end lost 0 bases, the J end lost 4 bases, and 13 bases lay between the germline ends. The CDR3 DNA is TGCGCCAGCAGCCAAGACACAGGGATGTACGGAAACACCATATATTTT. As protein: CASSQDTGMYGNTIYF.

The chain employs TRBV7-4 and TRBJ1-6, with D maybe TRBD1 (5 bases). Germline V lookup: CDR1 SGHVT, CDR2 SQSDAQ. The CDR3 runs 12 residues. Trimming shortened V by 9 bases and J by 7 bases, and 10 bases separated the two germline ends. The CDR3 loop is CASEGLNSPLHF. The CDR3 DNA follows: TGTGCCAGTGAGGGGTTGAATTCACCCCTCCACTTT.

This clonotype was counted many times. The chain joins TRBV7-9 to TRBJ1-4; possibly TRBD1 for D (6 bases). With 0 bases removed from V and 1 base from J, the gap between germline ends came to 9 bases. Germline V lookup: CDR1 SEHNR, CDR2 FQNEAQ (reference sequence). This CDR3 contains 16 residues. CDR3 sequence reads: CASSLATGRTNEKLFF. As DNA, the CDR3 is TGTGCCAGCAGCTTAGCTACAGGGCGAACTAATGAAAAACTGTTTTTT.

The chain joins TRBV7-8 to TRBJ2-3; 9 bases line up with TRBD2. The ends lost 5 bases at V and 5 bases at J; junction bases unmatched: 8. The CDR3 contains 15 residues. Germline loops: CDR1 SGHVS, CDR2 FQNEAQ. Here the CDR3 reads CASSIIAGAGDTQYF. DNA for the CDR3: TGTGCCAGCAGCATAATAGCGGGGGCGGGAGATACGCAGTATTTT.

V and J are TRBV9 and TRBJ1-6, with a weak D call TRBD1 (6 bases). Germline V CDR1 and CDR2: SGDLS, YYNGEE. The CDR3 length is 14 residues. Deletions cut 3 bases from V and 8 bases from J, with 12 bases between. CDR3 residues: CASSAGTPYSPLHF. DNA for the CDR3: TGTGCCAGCAGCGCCGGGACACCGTATTCACCCCTCCACTTT.

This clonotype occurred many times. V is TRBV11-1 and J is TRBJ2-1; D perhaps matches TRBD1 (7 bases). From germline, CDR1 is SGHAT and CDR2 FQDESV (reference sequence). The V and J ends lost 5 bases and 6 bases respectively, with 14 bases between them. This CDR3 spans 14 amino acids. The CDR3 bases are TGTGCCAGCAGCCAGGGGGAGGCGGTCAATGAGCAGTTCTTC. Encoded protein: CASSQGEAVNEQFF. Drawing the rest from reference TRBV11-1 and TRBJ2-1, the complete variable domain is EAEVAQSPRYKITEKSQAVAFWCDPISGHATLYWYRQILGQGPELLVQFQDESVVDDSQLPKDRFSAERLKGVDSTLKIQPAELGDSAMYLCASSQGEAVNEQFFGPGTRLTVL.

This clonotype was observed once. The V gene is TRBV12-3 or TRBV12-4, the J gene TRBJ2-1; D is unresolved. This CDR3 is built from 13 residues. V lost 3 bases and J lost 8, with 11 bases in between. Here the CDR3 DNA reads TGTGCCAGCAGTTTCCCCGGGTCGTATGAGCAGTTCTTC. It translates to CASSFPGSYEQFF.

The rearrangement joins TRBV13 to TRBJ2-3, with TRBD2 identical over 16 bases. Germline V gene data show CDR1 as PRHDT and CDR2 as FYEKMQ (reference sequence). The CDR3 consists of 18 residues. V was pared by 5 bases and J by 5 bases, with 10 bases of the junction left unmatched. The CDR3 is CASSPGTSGGAWKDTQYF. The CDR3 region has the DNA TGTGCCAGCAGCCCCGGGACTAGCGGGGGGGCCTGGAAAGATACGCAGTATTTT.

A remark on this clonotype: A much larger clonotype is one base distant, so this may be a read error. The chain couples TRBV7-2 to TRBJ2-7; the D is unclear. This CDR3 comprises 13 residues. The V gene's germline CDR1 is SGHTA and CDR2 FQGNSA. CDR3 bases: TGTGTCAGCAGCTTCGACGGCTACTACGAGCAGTACTTC. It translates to CVSSFDGYYEQYF.

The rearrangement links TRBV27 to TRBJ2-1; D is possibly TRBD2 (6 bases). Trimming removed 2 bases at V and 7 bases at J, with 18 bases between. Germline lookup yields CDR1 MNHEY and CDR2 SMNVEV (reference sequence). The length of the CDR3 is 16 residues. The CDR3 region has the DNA TGTGCCAGCAGTTTAATAGGAAGGGCAGGGAGGAATGAGCAGTTCTTC. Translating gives CASSLIGRAGRNEQFF.

Written as DNA, the CDR3 is TGTGCCAGCAGTTACTCCAGAGGGACTCCACACGCAGACCAAGAGACCCAGTACTTC. It encodes CASSYSRGTPHADQETQYF. The genes are TRBV6-6 and TRBJ2-5, with a possible D match to TRBD2 (6 bases). CDR1 is MNHNY and CDR2 is SVGAGI in the germline V gene (reference sequence). The CDR3 spans 19 residues. V lost 0 bases and J 0 bases, leaving 20 bases between the germline ends.

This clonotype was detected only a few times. The CDR3 region has the DNA TGTGCCATCAGTGAGTCTGGGGCACAGCCCCAGCATTTT. Translating it yields CAISESGAQPQHF. The chain is built from TRBV10-3 and TRBJ1-5; the D gene is possibly TRBD1 (5 bases). Germline-derived CDR1 and CDR2 are ENHRY and SYGVKD. Trimming shortened V by 0 bases and J by 7 bases, and 7 bases separated the two germline ends. The CDR3 contains 13 residues.

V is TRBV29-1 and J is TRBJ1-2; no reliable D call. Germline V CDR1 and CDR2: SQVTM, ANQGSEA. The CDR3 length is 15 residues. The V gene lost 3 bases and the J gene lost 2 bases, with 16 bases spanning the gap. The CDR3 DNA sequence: TGCAGCGTTGATTCTGAGGCCAGGAGAAACTATGGCTACACCTTC. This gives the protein CSVDSEARRNYGYTF.

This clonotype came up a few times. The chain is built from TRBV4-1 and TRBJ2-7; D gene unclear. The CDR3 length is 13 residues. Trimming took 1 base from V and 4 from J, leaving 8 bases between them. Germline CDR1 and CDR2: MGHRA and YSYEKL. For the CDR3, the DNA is TGCGCCAGCAGCCAAGTCCCCGGGTACGAGCAGTACTTC. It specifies CASSQVPGYEQYF.

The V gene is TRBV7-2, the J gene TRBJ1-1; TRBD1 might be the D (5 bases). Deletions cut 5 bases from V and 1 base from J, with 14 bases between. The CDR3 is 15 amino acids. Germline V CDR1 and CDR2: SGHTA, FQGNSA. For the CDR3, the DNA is TGTGCCAGCAGCCTCCCTTGGGGGTCGAACACTGAAGCTTTCTTT. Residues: CASSLPWGSNTEAFF.

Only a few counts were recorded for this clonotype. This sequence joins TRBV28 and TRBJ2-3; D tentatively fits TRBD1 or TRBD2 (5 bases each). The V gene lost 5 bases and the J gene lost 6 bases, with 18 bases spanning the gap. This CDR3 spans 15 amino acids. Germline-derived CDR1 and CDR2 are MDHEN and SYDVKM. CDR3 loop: CASSHRDPRADTQYF. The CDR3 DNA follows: TGTGCCAGCAGTCACCGGGACCCCAGGGCGGATACGCAGTATTTT.

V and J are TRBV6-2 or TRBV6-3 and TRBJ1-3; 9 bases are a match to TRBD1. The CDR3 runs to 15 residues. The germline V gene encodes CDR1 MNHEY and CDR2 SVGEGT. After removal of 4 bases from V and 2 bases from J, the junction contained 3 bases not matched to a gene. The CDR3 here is CASSSGTGTGNTIYF. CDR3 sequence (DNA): TGTGCCAGCAGTTCCGGGACAGGGACTGGAAACACCATATATTTT.